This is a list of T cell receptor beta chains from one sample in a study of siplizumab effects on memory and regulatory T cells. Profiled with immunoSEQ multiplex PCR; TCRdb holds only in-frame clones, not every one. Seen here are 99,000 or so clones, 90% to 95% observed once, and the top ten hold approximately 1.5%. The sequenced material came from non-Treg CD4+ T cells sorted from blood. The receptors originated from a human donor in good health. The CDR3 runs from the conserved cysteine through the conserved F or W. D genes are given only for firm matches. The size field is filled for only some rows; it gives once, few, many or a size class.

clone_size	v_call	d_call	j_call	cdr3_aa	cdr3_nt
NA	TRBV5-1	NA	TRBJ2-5	CASSLGGLQETQYF	TGCGCCAGCAGCTTGGGAGGGTTGCAAGAGACCCAGTACTTC
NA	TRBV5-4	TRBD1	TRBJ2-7	CASSLGGQGYEQYF	TGTGCCAGCAGCTTGGGGGGACAGGGTTACGAGCAGTACTTC
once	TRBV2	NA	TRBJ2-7	CATGLYYEQYF	TGTGCCACGGGACTTTACTACGAGCAGTACTTC
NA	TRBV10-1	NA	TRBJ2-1	CASSAALGNEQFF	TGCGCCAGCAGTGCGGCCCTCGGAAATGAGCAGTTCTTC
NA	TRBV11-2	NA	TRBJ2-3	CASSLVGGQADTQYF	TGTGCCAGCAGTCTGGTTGGGGGGCAGGCAGATACGCAGTATTTT
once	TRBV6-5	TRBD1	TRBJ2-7	CASRGNRGTYEQYF	TGTGCCAGCAGGGGTAACAGGGGAACCTACGAGCAGTACTTC
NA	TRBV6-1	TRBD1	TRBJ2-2	CASSEPRQGVINTGELFF	TGTGCCAGCAGTGAACCCCGTCAGGGGGTGATCAACACCGGGGAGCTGTTTTTT
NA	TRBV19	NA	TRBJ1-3	CASRENRRNTIYF	TGTGCCAGCAGAGAAAACAGGAGAAACACCATATATTTT
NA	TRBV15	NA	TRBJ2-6	CATTPSGANVLTF	TGTGCCACCACCCCCTCTGGGGCCAACGTCCTGACTTTC
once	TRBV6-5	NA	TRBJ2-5	CASSYSASQETQYF	TGTGCCAGCAGTTACTCGGCCAGTCAAGAGACCCAGTACTTC
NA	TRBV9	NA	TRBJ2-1	CASSGGRSSYNEQFF	TGTGCCAGCAGCGGGGGACGGAGCTCCTACAATGAGCAGTTCTTC
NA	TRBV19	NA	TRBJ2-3	CASSIRQVGDTQYF	TGTGCCAGTAGTATCCGTCAGGTGGGAGATACGCAGTATTTT
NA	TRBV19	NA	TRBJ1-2	CASSHPGSGNYGYTF	TGTGCCAGTAGTCACCCAGGGTCCGGGAACTATGGCTACACCTTC
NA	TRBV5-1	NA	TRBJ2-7	CASSLAGSYEQYF	TGCGCCAGCAGCTTGGCGGGCTCCTACGAGCAGTACTTC
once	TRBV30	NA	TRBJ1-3	CAWVKSSGNTIYF	TGTGCCTGGGTGAAGAGCTCTGGAAACACCATATATTTT
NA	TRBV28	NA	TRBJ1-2	CASRDGGPDYGYTF	TGTGCCAGCAGGGACGGAGGGCCAGACTATGGCTACACCTTC
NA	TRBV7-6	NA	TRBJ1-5	CASSLEVGSDEPQHF	TGTGCCAGCAGCTTAGAAGTGGGGAGTGACGAGCCCCAGCATTTT
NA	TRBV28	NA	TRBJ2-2	CASSKWQGDGELFF	TGTGCCAGCAGTAAGTGGCAGGGAGACGGGGAGCTGTTTTTT
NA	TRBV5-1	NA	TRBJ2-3	CATKGGSTTDTQYF	TGCGCCACCAAGGGGGGGAGTACCACAGATACGCAGTATTTT
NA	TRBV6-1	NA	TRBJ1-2	CASTAGTTGTYGYTF	TGTGCCAGCACCGCGGGTACAACAGGGACCTATGGCTACACCTTC
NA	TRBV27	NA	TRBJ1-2	CASSLVQGNGYTF	TGTGCCAGCAGTCTCGTCCAGGGAAACGGCTACACCTTC
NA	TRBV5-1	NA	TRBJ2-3	CASSLGPAGRRSSTDTQYF	TGCGCCAGCAGCTTGGGCCCTGCGGGGCGACGATCTAGCACAGATACGCAGTATTTT
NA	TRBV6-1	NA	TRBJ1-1	CASRWVSTEAFF	TGTGCCAGCAGGTGGGTGAGCACTGAAGCTTTCTTT
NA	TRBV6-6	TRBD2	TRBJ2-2	CASGRLAGADPGELFF	TGTGCCAGCGGGAGACTAGCGGGAGCCGATCCCGGGGAGCTGTTTTTT
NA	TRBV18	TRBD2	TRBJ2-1	CASSPLERGNEQFF	TGTGCCAGCTCACCTCTAGAGCGGGGAAATGAGCAGTTCTTC
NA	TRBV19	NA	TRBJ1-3	CASSITMSASGNTIYF	TGTGCCAGTAGTATAACTATGTCAGCCTCTGGAAACACCATATATTTT
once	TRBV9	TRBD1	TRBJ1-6	CASSSRGRDSPLHF	TGTGCCAGCAGCTCCAGGGGGCGCGACTCACCCCTCCACTTT
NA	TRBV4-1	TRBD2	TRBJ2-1	CASSQPPLAGGPRISSYNEQFF	TGCGCCAGCAGCCAACCGCCCTTAGCGGGAGGGCCTAGAATTAGCTCCTACAATGAGCAGTTCTTC
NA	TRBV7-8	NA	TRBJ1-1	CASSLVGVAGNTEAFF	TGTGCCAGCAGCTTAGTGGGGGTCGCGGGGAACACTGAAGCTTTCTTT
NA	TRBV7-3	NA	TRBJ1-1	CASSLYPPRTNSSSEAFF	TGTGCCAGCAGCCTCTACCCCCCCCGGACAAATTCTTCCTCTGAAGCTTTCTTT
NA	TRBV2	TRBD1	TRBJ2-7	CASSLYGTGDYEQYF	TGTGCCAGCAGTCTATACGGGACAGGAGATTACGAGCAGTACTTC
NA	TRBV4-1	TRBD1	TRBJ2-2	CASSQEGRGPLNTGELFF	TGCGCCAGCAGCCAAGAGGGCAGGGGGCCCCTAAACACCGGGGAGCTGTTTTTT
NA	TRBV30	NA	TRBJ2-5	CAWSVNQETQYF	TGTGCCTGGAGTGTCAACCAAGAGACCCAGTACTTC
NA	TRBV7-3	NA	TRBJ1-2	CASSLGFGYTF	TGTGCCAGCAGCTTAGGGTTTGGCTACACCTTC
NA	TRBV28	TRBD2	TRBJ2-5	CASTSGVKTQYF	TGTGCCAGCACTAGCGGGGTAAAGACCCAGTACTTC
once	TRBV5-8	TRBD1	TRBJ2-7	CASSASGTGIYEQYF	TGTGCCAGCAGCGCCTCCGGGACAGGGATCTACGAGCAGTACTTC
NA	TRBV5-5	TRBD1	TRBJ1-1	CASSSAGQLNTEAFF	TGTGCCAGCAGCTCCGCGGGACAGTTGAACACTGAAGCTTTCTTT
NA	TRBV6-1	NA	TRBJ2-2	CASSEVGSGELFF	TGTGCCAGCAGTGAAGTGGGTTCCGGGGAGCTGTTTTTT
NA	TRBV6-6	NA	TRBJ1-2	CASSYSGAGLGYTF	TGTGCCAGCAGTTACTCGGGGGCTGGGCTTGGCTACACCTTC
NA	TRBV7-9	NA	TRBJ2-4	CATRGTVNQGRDIQYF	TGTGCCACCCGCGGGACAGTCAATCAAGGGCGGGACATTCAGTACTTC
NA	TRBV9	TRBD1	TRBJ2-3	CASSLRGGQGGTDTQYF	TGTGCCAGCAGCCTCCGCGGGGGACAGGGAGGCACAGATACGCAGTATTTT
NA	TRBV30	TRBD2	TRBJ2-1	CAWISGMRAEQFF	TGTGCCTGGATCAGCGGGATGAGGGCTGAGCAGTTCTTC
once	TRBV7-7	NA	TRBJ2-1	CASSLNRGGDEQFF	TGTGCCAGCAGCTTAAACAGGGGAGGGGATGAGCAGTTCTTC
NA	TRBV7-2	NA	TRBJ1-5	CASSLDSRNQPQHF	TGTGCCAGCAGCCTCGACAGCCGAAATCAGCCCCAGCATTTT
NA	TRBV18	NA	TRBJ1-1	CASSPGTNRLNTEAFF	TGTGCCAGCTCACCAGGGACTAACAGACTGAACACTGAAGCTTTCTTT
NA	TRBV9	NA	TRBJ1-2	CASSVGGSSYGYTF	TGTGCCAGCAGCGTAGGGGGTAGTAGCTATGGCTACACCTTC
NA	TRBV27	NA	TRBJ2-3	CASKLILSTDTQYF	TGTGCCAGCAAACTGATCCTAAGCACAGATACGCAGTATTTT
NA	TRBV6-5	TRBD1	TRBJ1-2	CASSSGTGGGYTF	TGTGCCAGCAGTTCCGGGACAGGGGGAGGCTACACCTTC
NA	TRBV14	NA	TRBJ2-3	CASSQVRGGEEYF	TGTGCCAGCAGCCAAGTTCGAGGGGGGGAAGAGTATTTT
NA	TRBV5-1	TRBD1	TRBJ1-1	CASSARDSRISSTEAFF	TGCGCCAGCAGCGCCCGGGACAGTCGAATCTCGAGCACTGAAGCTTTCTTT
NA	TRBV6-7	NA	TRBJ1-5	CALAVRQPQHF	TGTGCCCTCGCAGTCCGACAGCCCCAGCATTTT
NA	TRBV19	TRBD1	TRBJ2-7	CASSIARDRIFAYEQYF	TGTGCCAGTAGTATAGCAAGGGACAGAATCTTCGCCTACGAGCAGTACTTC
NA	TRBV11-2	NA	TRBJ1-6	CASSSAGPQGSPLHF	TGTGCCAGCAGCTCTGCGGGTCCTCAGGGTTCACCCCTCCACTTT
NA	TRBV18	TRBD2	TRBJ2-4	CASSPQSGSAKNIQYF	TGTGCCAGCTCACCACAGAGCGGGAGCGCCAAAAACATTCAGTACTTC
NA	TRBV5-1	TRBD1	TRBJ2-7	CASSHRDRVTDEQYF	TGCGCCAGCAGCCACCGGGACAGGGTGACGGACGAGCAGTACTTC